This passage covers 19 T cell receptor beta chains from one sample sequenced in a study of T cells in Graves' hyperthyroidism and ophthalmopathy (dated by TCRdb to between 2019 and 2020). Libraries were prepared through multiplex PCR. The sample was run on an Illumina HiSeq 2000. TCR beta CDR3 regions were amplified from RNA transcripts. A first-round RT-PCR of the TCR CDR3 used the HTBI primer set with the Qiagen OneStep RT-PCR kit. TCRdb's own reprocessing of the public reads used fastp at Q25 and MiXCR and kept productive beta chains. A single entry per CDR3 protein holds the most common genes and DNA from its merged rows. Here the sample has a few hundred thousand distinct CDR3 sequences; roughly 15% occur a single time. In total, the top ten clones hold more than 3% of the sample. Sequences were obtained from blood. The receptors stem from a woman aged 40 to 50 with Graves' ophthalmopathy.

This clonotype was observed a handful of times. This chain links TRBV4-1 with TRBJ2-3; TRBD1 matches at 10 bases. The CDR3 is 17 amino acids. CDR1 is MGHRA, CDR2 YSYEKL, per germline. J gave up 4 bases and V 0 bases, and 7 bases lay outside the gene matches. CDR3 in amino acids: CASSQEGGTGVPDTQYF. CDR3 nucleotide sequence: TGCGCCAGCAGCCAAGAGGGGGGGACAGGGGTGCCAGATACGCAGTATTTT.

Comments on this clonotype: This could be a read error, since a much larger clone is one nucleotide away. The chain uses TRBV5-1 and TRBJ2-3; the D is unclear. The V gene's germline CDR1 is SGHRS and CDR2 YFSETQ. The CDR3 extends over 16 amino acids. DNA for the CDR3: TGCGCCAGCAACTTGGTTGGAAGTTATAGCACAGATACGCAGTATTTT. It translates to CASNLVGSYSTDTQYF.

This clonotype was detected many times. This chain links TRBV11-2 with TRBJ2-7; TRBD1 is a possible D gene (6 bases). V lost 5 bases to trimming and J lost 0 bases, with 11 bases between them. The CDR3 is made up of 14 amino acids. Looked up from germline, CDR1 is SGHAT and CDR2 is FQNNGV. CDR3 sequence reads: CASSGTPSSYEQYF. CDR3 bases: TGTGCCAGCAGCGGGACACCGAGCTCCTACGAGCAGTACTTC.

This clonotype was detected many times. V usage is TRBV12-3 or TRBV12-4 and J usage is TRBJ2-3; D not resolved. The ends were cut back, 3 bases at V and 0 bases at J, with 13 bases in the middle. CDR3 length equals 16 residues. CDR3 nucleotides: TGTGCCAGCAGTTTCGAGACATACTCTAGCACAGATACGCAGTATTTT. Protein product: CASSFETYSSTDTQYF.

This sequence joins TRBV20-1 and TRBJ2-1; 9 positions match TRBD1. Germline CDR1 DFQATT, CDR2 SNEGSKA (reference sequence). This CDR3 region has 17 residues. Trimming removed 0 bases from V and 6 bases from J; junction bases left unmatched: 12. The CDR3 region is CSARDLTGGEGTNEQFF. The CDR3 DNA sequence: TGCAGTGCTAGAGATCTCACAGGGGGCGAGGGGACCAATGAGCAGTTCTTC.

The genes are TRBV7-2 and TRBJ1-2; D is possibly TRBD1 (5 bases). The V end lost 2 bases, the J end lost 4 bases, and 14 bases lay between the germline ends. Germline values: CDR1 SGHTA, CDR2 FQGNSA. The CDR3 spans 15 residues. CDR3: CASSLPDTRFYGYTF. CDR3 nucleotide sequence: TGTGCCAGCAGCTTACCGGACACGAGGTTCTATGGCTACACCTTC.

The rearrangement links TRBV19 to TRBJ1-5, with 8 bases aligning to TRBD1. There are 17 residues in the CDR3. The germline V gene encodes CDR1 LNHDA and CDR2 SQIVND (reference sequence). J gave up 3 bases and V 10 bases, and 17 bases lay outside the gene matches. The CDR3 sequence: CAIILPGQGVLNQPQHF. The CDR3 DNA follows: TGTGCCATTATCCTCCCCGGACAGGGAGTACTCAATCAGCCCCAGCATTTT.

The chain has TRBV28 and TRBJ1-1; D is ambiguous. Trimming took 8 bases from V and 1 from J, leaving 11 bases between them. Per germline, CDR1 MDHEN and CDR2 SYDVKM. The CDR3 is 13 residues long. CDR3 sequence: CASLPGGNTEAFF. The CDR3 DNA reads TGTGCCAGCCTCCCGGGTGGGAACACTGAAGCTTTCTTT.

This clonotype was seen a handful of times. The chain uses TRBV3-1 and TRBJ2-5; possible D gene TRBD2, 7 bases. CDR3 length equals 17 residues. V lost 7 bases and J lost 5, with 26 bases in between. The germline gives CDR1 LGHDT, CDR2 YNNKEL (reference sequence). The CDR3 region is CASTPGGPLVGAETQYF. CDR3 sequence (DNA): TGTGCCAGCACACCGGGGGGCCCTCTTGTGGGTGCGGAGACCCAGTACTTC.

This clonotype was counted between two and nine times. V usage is TRBV5-8 and J usage is TRBJ2-3; TRBD2 matches at 8 bases. The CDR3 loop spans 16 amino acids. The V segment lost 1 base and the J segment 4 bases; nucleotides outside the gene matches: 8. CDR1 and CDR2 from the germline V gene are SGHTS and YDEGEE. CDR3 nucleotide sequence: TGTGCCAGCAGCTTGTTTAGCGGGGTAGGCTCAGATACGCAGTATTTT. Amino acid sequence: CASSLFSGVGSDTQYF.

This clonotype was counted a few times. This chain links TRBV6-5 with TRBJ1-2; D is undetermined. Looked up from germline, CDR1 is MNHEY and CDR2 is SVGAGI. V shed 0 bases and J shed 4 bases, with 9 bases lying between them. This CDR3 has 14 amino acids. CDR3 residues: CASSYSEGAYGYTF. The CDR3 DNA reads TGTGCCAGCAGTTACTCGGAGGGAGCCTATGGCTACACCTTC.

This clonotype turned up a few times. The chain links TRBV5-4 to TRBJ2-3, with D possibly matching TRBD1 (5 bases). CDR1 is SGHNT, CDR2 YYREEE, per germline (reference sequence). CDR3 size: 15 residues. Trimming left V 3 bases short and J 4 bases short, with 15 bases between. As DNA, the CDR3 is TGTGCCAGCAGCTCGCCATTCCGACAGCCAGATACGCAGTATTTT. This translates into CASSSPFRQPDTQYF.

This clonotype was counted at least ten times. J is TRBJ2-1 and V is TRBV11-2, with 10 bases that match TRBD2. The germline gives CDR1 SGHAT, CDR2 FQNNGV. The CDR3 consists of 18 residues. Trimming took 2 bases from V and 5 from J; bases not matched to a gene: 12. This chain's CDR3 is CASSLLFASGSVHNEQFF. The CDR3 bases are TGTGCCAGCAGCTTACTTTTCGCTAGCGGGAGTGTCCACAATGAGCAGTTCTTC.

A few counts support this clonotype. The CDR3 region has the DNA TGTGCCAGCAGTTACCGATTCGATGGGGTCGAGCAGTACTTC. Its protein is CASSYRFDGVEQYF. The chain combines TRBV27 with TRBJ2-7, with D unclear. Germline V CDR1 and CDR2: MNHEY, SMNVEV (reference sequence). This CDR3 is built from 14 residues. V lost 4 bases, J lost 6 bases, and 16 bases lay in between.

Ten or more counts support this clonotype. CDR3 DNA: TGTGCCAGCAGCTTAGTCCAGGGGAGCTCCTACGAGCAGTACTTC. The encoded protein is CASSLVQGSSYEQYF. This sequence joins TRBV11-2 and TRBJ2-7; weak D call: TRBD1 (6 bases). Germline CDR1 SGHAT, CDR2 FQNNGV. The CDR3 contains 15 residues. V lost 1 base and J 0 bases, leaving 10 bases between the germline ends. The full variable domain, completed using reference TRBV11-2 and TRBJ2-7, is EAGVAQSPRYKIIEKRQSVAFWCNPISGHATLYWYQQILGQGPKLLIQFQNNGVVDDSQLPKDRFSAERLKGVDSTLKIQPAKLEDSAVYLCASSLVQGSSYEQYFGPGTRLTVT.

This clonotype was seen a handful of times. This sequence joins TRBV9 and TRBJ2-7, with 7 nucleotides matching TRBD1. CDR1 and CDR2 (germline): SGDLS, YYNGEE. V lost 5 bases, J lost 3 bases, and 8 bases stayed unmatched. The CDR3 length is 14 residues. DNA for the CDR3: TGTGCCAGCAGTGGGACAGATGATTTCTACGAGCAGTACTTC. It is translated as CASSGTDDFYEQYF.

The chain joins TRBV20-1 to TRBJ1-1; D unclear. The length of the CDR3 is 13 residues. Germline CDR1 and CDR2: DFQATT and SNEGSKA (reference sequence). CDR3 nucleotide sequence: TGCAGCACCAAGGGCAGCCTTTGGGCTGAAGCTTTCTTT. This encodes CSTKGSLWAEAFF.

Ten or more counts support this clonotype. The chain links TRBV20-1 to TRBJ2-3, with D unclear. Germline CDR1 is DFQATT and CDR2 is SNEGSKA (reference sequence). The CDR3 contains 12 residues. The CDR3 protein is CTFRRSTDTQYF. CDR3 nucleotides: TGCACCTTCCGACGTAGCACAGATACGCAGTATTTT.

The V gene is TRBV3-1, the J gene TRBJ1-2; 8 bases map to TRBD1. Germline trimming cut 4 bases from V and 7 bases from J; bases unmatched to any gene: 20. CDR1 and CDR2 (germline): LGHDT, YNNKEL (reference sequence). CDR3 size: 18 residues. The CDR3 sequence: CASSPGGRTGGRSRGYTF. CDR3 DNA sequence: TGTGCCAGCAGCCCCGGGGGACGAACAGGGGGACGTTCTCGTGGCTACACCTTC. Together with reference TRBV3-1 and TRBJ1-2, the CDR3 gives the full variable domain: DTAVSQTPKYLVTQMGNDKSIKCEQNLGHDTMYWYKQDSKKFLKIMFSYNNKELIINETVPNRFSPKSPDKAHLNLHINSLELGDSAVYFCASSPGGRTGGRSRGYTFGSGTRLTVV.